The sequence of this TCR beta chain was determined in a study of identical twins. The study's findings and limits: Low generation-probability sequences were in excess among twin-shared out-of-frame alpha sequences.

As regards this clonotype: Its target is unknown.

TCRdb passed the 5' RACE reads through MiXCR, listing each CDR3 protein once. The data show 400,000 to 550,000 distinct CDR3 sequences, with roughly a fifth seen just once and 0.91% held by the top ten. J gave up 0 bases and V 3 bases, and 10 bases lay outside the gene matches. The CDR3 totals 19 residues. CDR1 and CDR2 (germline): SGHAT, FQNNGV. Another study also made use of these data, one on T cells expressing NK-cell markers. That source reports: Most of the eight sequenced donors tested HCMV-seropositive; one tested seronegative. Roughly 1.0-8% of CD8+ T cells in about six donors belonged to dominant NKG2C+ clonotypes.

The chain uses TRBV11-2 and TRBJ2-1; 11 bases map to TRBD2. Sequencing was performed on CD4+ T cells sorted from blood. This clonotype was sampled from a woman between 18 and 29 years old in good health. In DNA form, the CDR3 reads TGTGCCAGCAGCTTCCGAGGGACTAGCGGTACCCGCTCCTACAATGAGCAGTTCTTC. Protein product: CASSFRGTSGTRSYNEQFF.